This T cell receptor beta chain is from a study of blood T cells in healthy people across ages. General study points: With naive T cell percentage, TCR beta diversity showed a strong correlation.

This CDR3 comprises 15 residues. With 5 bases clipped from V and 7 bases from J, the junction kept 9 bases outside the gene matches. Germline V gene lookup returns CDR1 MDHEN and CDR2 SYDVKM. A word on this clonotype: The antigen remains undetermined.

Combining a sample-barcoded 5' primer with a J-beta primer mix, a second PCR ran for about 6 to 12 cycles. Researchers report that a template-switch adaptor with 12 random nucleotides tagged each cDNA molecule. MiXCR, run by TCRdb on the 5' RACE reads, gives a single entry per CDR3 protein. This sample has about 680,000 distinct CDR3 sequences, with 49% found just once. This clonotype was sampled from a woman aged 55-69 years in good health. This chain connects TRBV28 to TRBJ2-1, with 9 bases matching TRBD1. The material sequenced was blood. The CDR3 region is CASSRTGERNNEQFF. The CDR3 DNA is TGTGCCAGCAGTAGGACAGGGGAGAGGAATAATGAGCAGTTCTTC. The full variable domain, completed using reference TRBV28 and TRBJ2-1, is DVKVTQSSRYLVKRTGEKVFLECVQDMDHENMFWYRQDPGLGLRLIYFSYDVKMKEKGDIPEGYSVSREKKERFSLILESASTNQTSMYLCASSRTGERNNEQFFGPGTRLTVL.